The source of this T cell receptor beta chain is a study of beta chain features in type 1 diabetes. Study observations and caveats: In all four CD4+ subsets, TCRB CDR3 length was significantly, moderately reduced in type 1 diabetes. Across patients, naive, central memory and Treg TCRB repertoires exhibited apparently greater similarity than was observed across healthy donors.

Expressed TCRB transcripts were sequenced after all isolated RNA was converted to cDNA. Using immunoSEQ multiplex PCR, the repertoire was profiled, and TCRdb retains in-frame clones only, with some absent. The sample contains hundreds of thousands of clones, approximately 10% of which appear only once. Notes on this clone: The target antigen is unknown.

Germline CDR1 is DFQATT and CDR2 is SNEGSKA (reference sequence). The ends were cut back, 1 base at V and 8 bases at J, with 8 bases in the middle. The CDR3 totals 11 residues. The sequenced sample was naive CD4+ T cells from blood. The chain carries TRBV20-1 and TRBJ1-1; maybe TRBD1 (5 bases). The clonotype was recovered from a man aged 25 to 45 with type 1 diabetes. The CDR3 nucleotides read TGCAGTGCTAGAGGGGGGGAAGAAGCTTTCTTT. It yields the protein CSARGGEEAFF.